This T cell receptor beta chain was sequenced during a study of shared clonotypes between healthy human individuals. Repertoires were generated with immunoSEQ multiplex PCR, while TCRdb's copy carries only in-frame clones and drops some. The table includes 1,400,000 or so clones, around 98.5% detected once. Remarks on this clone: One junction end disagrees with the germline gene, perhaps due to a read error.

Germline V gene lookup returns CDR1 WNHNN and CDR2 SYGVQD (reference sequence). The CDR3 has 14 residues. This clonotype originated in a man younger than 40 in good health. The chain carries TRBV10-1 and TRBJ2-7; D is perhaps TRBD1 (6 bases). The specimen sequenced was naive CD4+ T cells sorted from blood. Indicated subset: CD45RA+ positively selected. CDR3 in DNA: TGCGCCAGCAGCCTTACAGGGAATCCCTACGTGCAGTACTTC. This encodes CASSLTGNPYVQYF.